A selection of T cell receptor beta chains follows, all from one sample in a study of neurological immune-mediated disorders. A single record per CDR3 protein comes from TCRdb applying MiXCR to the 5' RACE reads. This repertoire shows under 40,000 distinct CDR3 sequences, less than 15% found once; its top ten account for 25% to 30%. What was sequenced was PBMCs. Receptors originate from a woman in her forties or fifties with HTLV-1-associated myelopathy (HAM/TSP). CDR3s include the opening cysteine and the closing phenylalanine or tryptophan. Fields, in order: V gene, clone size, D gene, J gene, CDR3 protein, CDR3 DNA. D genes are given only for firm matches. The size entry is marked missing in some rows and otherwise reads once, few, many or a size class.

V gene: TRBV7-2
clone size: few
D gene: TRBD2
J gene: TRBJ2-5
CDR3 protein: CASSFLAGGGQETQYF
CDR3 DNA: TGTGCCAGCAGCTTTCTGGCGGGGGGGGGTCAAGAGACCCAGTACTTC

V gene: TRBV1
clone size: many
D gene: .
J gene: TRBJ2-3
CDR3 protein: CTSSPETSPTSTDTQYF
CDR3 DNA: TGCACCAGCAGCCCGGAGACTAGCCCTACTAGCACAGATACGCAGTATTTT

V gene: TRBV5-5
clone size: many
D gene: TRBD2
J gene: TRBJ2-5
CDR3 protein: CASSLELAGGLTQYF
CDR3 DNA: TGTGCCAGCAGCTTGGAACTAGCGGGGGGGCTGACCCAGTACTTC

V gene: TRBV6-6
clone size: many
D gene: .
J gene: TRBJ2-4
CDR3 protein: CASSYYSDAKNIQYF
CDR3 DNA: TGTGCCAGCAGTTACTATTCCGACGCCAAAAACATTCAGTACTTC

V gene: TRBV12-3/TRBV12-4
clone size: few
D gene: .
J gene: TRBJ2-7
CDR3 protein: CASSTGTASYEQYF
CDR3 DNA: TGTGCCAGCAGTACCGGGACTGCCTCCTACGAGCAGTACTTC

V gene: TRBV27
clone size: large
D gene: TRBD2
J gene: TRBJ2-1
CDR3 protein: CASSPSGDEQFF
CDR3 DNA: TGTGCCAGCAGCCCTAGCGGGGATGAGCAGTTCTTC

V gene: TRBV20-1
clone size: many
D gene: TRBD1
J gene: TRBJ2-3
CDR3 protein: CSARDRDRGGISTDTQYF
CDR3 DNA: TGCAGTGCTAGAGATCGAGACAGGGGCGGAATAAGCACAGATACGCAGTATTTT

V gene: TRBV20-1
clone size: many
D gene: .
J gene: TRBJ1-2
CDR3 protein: CSAPTWGKGYTF
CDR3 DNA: TGCAGTGCCCCCACATGGGGGAAAGGCTACACCTTC

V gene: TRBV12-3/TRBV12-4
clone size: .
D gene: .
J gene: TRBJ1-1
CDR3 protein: CASTHRRWYTEAFF
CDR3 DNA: TGTGCCAGCACCCACAGAAGGTGGTACACTGAAGCTTTCTTT

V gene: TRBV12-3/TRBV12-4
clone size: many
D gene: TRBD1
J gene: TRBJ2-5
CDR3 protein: CASSLKGQFWETQYF
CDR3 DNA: TGTGCCAGCAGTTTAAAGGGACAGTTCTGGGAGACCCAGTACTTC

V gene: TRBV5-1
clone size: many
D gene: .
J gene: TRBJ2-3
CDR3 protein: CASSLRQGRPDTQYF
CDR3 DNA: TGCGCCAGCAGCTTGAGGCAGGGTCGGCCAGATACGCAGTATTTT

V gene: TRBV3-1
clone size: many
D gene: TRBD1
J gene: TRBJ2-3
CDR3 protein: CASSQGWVRDRNTQYF
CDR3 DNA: TGTGCCAGCAGCCAAGGGTGGGTAAGGGACAGAAATACGCAGTATTTT

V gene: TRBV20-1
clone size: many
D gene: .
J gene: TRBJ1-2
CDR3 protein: CSAPSGGGRNMYGYTF
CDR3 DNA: TGCAGTGCACCTTCGGGGGGGGGGCGGAATATGTATGGCTACACCTTC

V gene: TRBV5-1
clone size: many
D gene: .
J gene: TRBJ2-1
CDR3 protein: CASSPRGNRNEQFF
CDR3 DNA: TGCGCCAGCAGCCCAAGGGGAAACCGCAATGAGCAGTTCTTC

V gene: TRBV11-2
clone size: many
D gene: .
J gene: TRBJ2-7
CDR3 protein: CASSLGGGPSYEQYF
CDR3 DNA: TGTGCCAGCAGCTTAGGGGGGGGCCCTTCCTACGAGCAATACTTC

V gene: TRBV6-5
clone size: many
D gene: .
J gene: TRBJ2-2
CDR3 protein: CASTVDPGGTGELFF
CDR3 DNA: TGTGCCAGCACCGTCGACCCTGGAGGAACCGGGGAGCTGTTTTTT

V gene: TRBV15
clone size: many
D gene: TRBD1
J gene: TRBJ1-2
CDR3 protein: CATSTGGSYGYTF
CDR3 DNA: TGTGCCACCAGCACAGGGGGCAGCTATGGCTACACCTTC

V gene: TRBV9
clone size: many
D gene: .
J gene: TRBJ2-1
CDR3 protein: CASSVDPGDNEQFF
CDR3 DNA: TGTGCCAGCAGCGTAGATCCAGGGGACAATGAGCAGTTCTTC

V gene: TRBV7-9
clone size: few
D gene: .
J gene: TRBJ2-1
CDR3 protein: CASSLEGQGEQFF
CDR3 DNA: TGTGCCAGCAGCTTAGAGGGGCAGGGTGAGCAGTTCTTC

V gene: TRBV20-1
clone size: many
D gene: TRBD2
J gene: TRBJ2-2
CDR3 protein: CSAHPRLAGGTGELFF
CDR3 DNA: TGCAGTGCTCACCCCAGACTAGCGGGGGGCACCGGGGAGCTGTTTTTT

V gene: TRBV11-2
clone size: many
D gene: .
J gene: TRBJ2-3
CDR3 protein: CASSLGASTDTQYF
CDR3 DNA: TGTGCCAGCAGCTTAGGGGCGAGCACAGATACGCAGTATTTT

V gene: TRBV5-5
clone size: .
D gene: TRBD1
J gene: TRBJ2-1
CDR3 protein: CASSSTTGVSYNEQFF
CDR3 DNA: TGTGCCAGCAGCTCGACTACAGGGGTGTCCTACAATGAGCAGTTCTTC